These 2 T cell receptor beta chains came from one sample sequenced in a study of blood T cell repertoires in COVID-19. Profiled with immunoSEQ multiplex PCR; TCRdb holds only in-frame clones, not every one. This sample carries 150,000 to 200,000 clones, 80% to 85% of them seen once, and the ten largest clones take about 10%. Input material: peripheral blood. Receptor source: a woman of 80 years or more with active or convalescent COVID-19.

The rearrangement uses TRBV5-1 and TRBJ1-2; D is undetermined. The CDR3 contains 15 residues. Germline V gene sequence: CDR1 SGHRS, CDR2 YFSETQ. V lost 0 bases, J lost 4 bases, and 13 bases lay in between. The CDR3 DNA reads TGCGCCAGCAGCTTGGATGGTCCAGAGGGCTATGGCTACACCTTC. It codes for CASSLDGPEGYGYTF.

This CDR3 is CATSMGPDTEAFF. The DNA for the CDR3 is TGTGCCACCAGCATGGGCCCCGACACTGAAGCTTTCTTT. The rearrangement links TRBV15 to TRBJ1-1; no clear D. The CDR3 length is 13 residues. Germline CDR1 LNHNV, CDR2 YYDKDF (reference sequence). V gave up 4 bases and J gave up 3 bases, with 9 bases separating them.